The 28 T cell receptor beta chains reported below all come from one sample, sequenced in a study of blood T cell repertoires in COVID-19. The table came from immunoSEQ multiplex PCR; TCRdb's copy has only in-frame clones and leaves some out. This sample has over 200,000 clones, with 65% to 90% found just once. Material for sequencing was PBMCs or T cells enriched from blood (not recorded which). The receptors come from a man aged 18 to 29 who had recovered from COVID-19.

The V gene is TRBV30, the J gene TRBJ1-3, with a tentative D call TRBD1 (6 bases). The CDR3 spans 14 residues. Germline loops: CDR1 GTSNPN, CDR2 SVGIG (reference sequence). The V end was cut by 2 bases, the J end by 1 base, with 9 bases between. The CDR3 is CAWSRTGSGNTIYF. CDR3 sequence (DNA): TGTGCCTGGAGTAGAACAGGGTCTGGAAACACCATATATTTT.

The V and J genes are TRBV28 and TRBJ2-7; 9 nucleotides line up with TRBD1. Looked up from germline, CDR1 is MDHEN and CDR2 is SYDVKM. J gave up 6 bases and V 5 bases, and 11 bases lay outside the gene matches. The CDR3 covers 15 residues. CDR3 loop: CASSPRGTGRGEQYF. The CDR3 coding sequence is TGTGCCAGCAGTCCGCGGGGGACAGGGAGGGGCGAGCAGTACTTC. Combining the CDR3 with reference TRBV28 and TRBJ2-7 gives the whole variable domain DVKVTQSSRYLVKRTGEKVFLECVQDMDHENMFWYRQDPGLGLRLIYFSYDVKMKEKGDIPEGYSVSREKKERFSLILESASTNQTSMYLCASSPRGTGRGEQYFGPGTRLTVT.

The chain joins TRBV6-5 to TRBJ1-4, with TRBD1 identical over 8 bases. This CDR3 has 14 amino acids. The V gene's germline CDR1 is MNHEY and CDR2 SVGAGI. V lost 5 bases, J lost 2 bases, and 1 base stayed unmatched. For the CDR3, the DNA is TGTGCCAGCAGTCGACAGGGGACTAATGAAAAACTGTTTTTT. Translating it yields CASSRQGTNEKLFF.

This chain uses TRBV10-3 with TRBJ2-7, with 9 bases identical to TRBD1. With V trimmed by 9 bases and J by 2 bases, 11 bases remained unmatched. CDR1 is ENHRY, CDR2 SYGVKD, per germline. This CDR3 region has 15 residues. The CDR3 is CAMGKDRGATYEQYF. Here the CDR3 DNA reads TGTGCCATGGGGAAGGACAGGGGCGCAACCTACGAGCAGTACTTC.

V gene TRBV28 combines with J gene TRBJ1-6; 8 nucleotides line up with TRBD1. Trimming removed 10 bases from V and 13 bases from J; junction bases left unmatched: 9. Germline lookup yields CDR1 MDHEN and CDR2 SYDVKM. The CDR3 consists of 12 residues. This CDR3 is CATSGQVVPLHF. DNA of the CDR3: TGTGCCACCTCGGGACAGGTCGTGCCCCTCCACTTT.

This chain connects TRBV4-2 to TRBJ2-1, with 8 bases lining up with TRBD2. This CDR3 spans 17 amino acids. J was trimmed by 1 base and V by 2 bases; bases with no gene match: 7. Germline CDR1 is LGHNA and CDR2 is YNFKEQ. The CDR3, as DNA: TGTGCCAGCAGCCAACCGACTAGCGTACTATCCTACAATGAGCAGTTCTTC. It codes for CASSQPTSVLSYNEQFF.

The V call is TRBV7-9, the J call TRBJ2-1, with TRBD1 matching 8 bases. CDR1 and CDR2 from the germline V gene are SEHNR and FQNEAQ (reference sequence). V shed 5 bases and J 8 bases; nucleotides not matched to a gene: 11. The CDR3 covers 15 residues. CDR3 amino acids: CASSLYRGKEDEQFF. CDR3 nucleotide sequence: TGTGCCAGCAGCCTATACAGGGGGAAGGAGGATGAGCAGTTCTTC.

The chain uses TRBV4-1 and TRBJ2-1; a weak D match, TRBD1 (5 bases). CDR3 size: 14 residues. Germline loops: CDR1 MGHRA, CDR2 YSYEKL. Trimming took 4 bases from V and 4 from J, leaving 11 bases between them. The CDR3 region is CASSRVGDYNEQFF. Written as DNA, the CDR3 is TGCGCCAGCAGCCGGGTAGGGGATTACAATGAGCAGTTCTTC.

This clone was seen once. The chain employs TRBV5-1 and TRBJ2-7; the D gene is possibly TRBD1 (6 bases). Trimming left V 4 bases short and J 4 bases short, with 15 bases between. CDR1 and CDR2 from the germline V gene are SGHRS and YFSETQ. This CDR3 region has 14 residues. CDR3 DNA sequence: TGCGCCAGCAGCGAATACTCCGGGACATACGAGCAGTACTTC. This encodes CASSEYSGTYEQYF.

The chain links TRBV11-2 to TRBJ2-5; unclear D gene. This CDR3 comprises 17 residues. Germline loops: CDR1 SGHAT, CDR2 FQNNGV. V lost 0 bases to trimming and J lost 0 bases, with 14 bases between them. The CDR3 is CASSLDPARMYQETQYF. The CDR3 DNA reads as TGTGCCAGCAGCTTAGATCCCGCGCGGATGTACCAAGAGACCCAGTACTTC.

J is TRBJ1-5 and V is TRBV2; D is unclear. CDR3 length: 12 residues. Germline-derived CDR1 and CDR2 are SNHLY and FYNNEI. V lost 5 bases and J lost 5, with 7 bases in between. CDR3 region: CASSREYQPQHF. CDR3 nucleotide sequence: TGTGCCAGCAGTCGCGAATATCAGCCCCAGCATTTT.

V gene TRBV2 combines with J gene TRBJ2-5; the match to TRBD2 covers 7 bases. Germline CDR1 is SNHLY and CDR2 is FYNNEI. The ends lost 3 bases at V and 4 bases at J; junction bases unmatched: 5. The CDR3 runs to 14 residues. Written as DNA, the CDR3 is TGTGCCAGCAGTGATGCGGGAGCGGGAGAGACCCAGTACTTC. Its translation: CASSDAGAGETQYF.

This CDR3 reads CASSPSAGVYHEQYF. For the CDR3, the DNA is TGTGCCAGCAGCCCCTCTGCGGGAGTATACCACGAGCAGTACTTC. The chain combines TRBV6-5 with TRBJ2-7; the match to TRBD2 covers 7 bases. Germline CDR1 is MNHEY and CDR2 is SVGAGI. V shed 6 bases and J 5 bases; nucleotides not matched to a gene: 13. The CDR3 extends over 15 amino acids.

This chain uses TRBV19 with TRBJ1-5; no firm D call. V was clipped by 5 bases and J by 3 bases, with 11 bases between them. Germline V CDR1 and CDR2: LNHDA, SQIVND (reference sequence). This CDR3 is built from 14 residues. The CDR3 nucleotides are TGTGCCAGTAGTCATGAGAGTTACAATCAGCCCCAGCATTTT. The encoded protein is CASSHESYNQPQHF.

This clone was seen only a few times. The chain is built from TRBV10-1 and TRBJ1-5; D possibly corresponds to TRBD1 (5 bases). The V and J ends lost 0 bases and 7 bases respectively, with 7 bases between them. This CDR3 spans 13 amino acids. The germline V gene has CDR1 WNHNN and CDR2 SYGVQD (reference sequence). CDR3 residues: CASSESTDQPQHF. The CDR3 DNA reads TGCGCCAGCAGTGAGTCGACAGACCAGCCCCAGCATTTT.

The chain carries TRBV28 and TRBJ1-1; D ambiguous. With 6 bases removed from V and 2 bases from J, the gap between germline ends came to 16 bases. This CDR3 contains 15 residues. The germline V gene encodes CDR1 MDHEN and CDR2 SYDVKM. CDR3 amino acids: CASRPLLVSNTEAFF. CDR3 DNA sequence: TGTGCCAGCAGACCCCTCCTGGTAAGCAACACTGAAGCTTTCTTT. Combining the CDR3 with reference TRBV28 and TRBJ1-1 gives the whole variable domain DVKVTQSSRYLVKRTGEKVFLECVQDMDHENMFWYRQDPGLGLRLIYFSYDVKMKEKGDIPEGYSVSREKKERFSLILESASTNQTSMYLCASRPLLVSNTEAFFGQGTRLTVV.

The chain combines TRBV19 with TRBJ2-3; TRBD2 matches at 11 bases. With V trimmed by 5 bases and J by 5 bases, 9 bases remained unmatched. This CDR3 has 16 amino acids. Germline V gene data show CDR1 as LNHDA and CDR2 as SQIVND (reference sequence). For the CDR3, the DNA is TGTGCCAGTAGTTTGCGGACTAGCGGGTTCGTAGATACGCAGTATTTT. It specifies CASSLRTSGFVDTQYF.

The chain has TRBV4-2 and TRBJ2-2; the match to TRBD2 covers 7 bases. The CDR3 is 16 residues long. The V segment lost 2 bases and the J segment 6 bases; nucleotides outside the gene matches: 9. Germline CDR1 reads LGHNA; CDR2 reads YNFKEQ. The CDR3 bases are TGTGCCAGCAGCCAACCGCGGGGGTCCCGGTCCGGGGAGCTGTTTTTT. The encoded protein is CASSQPRGSRSGELFF.

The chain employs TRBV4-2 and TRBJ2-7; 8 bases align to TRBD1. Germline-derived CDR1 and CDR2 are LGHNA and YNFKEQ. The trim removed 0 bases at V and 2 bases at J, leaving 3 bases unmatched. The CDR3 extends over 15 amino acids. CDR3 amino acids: CASSQEQQGAYEQYF. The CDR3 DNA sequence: TGTGCCAGCAGCCAAGAGCAACAGGGGGCCTACGAGCAGTACTTC.

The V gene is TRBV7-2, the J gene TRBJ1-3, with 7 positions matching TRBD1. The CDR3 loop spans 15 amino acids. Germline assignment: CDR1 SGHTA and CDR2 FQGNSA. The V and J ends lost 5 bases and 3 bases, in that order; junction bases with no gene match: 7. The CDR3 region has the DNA TGTGCCAGCAGCCCATCAAGGGGGCGTGGAAACACCATATATTTT. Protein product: CASSPSRGRGNTIYF.

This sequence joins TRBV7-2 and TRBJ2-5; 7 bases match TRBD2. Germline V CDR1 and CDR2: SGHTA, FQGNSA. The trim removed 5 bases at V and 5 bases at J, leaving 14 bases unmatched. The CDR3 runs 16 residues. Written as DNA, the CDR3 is TGTGCCAGCAGCAAAGTCTGGAGCGGGGCAGCGGAGACCCAGTACTTC. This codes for CASSKVWSGAAETQYF.

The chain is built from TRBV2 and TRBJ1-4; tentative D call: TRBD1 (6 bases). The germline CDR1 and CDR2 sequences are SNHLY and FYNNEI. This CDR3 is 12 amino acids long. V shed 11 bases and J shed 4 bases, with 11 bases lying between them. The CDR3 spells CAEGTLNEKLFF. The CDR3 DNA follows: TGTGCCGAGGGGACACTTAATGAAAAACTGTTTTTT.

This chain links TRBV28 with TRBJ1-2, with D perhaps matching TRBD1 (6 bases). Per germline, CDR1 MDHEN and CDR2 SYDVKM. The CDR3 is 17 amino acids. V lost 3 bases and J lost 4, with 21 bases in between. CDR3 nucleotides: TGTGCCAGCAGTTTTCAGATGGGGGCTACTCTATTCTATGGCTACACCTTC. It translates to CASSFQMGATLFYGYTF.

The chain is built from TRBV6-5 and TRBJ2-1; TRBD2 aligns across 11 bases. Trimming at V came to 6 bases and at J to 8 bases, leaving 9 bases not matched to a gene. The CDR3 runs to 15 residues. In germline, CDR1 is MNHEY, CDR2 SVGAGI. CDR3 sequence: CASRTTSGGWYEQFF. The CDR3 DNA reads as TGTGCCAGCAGGACAACTAGCGGGGGATGGTATGAGCAGTTCTTC.

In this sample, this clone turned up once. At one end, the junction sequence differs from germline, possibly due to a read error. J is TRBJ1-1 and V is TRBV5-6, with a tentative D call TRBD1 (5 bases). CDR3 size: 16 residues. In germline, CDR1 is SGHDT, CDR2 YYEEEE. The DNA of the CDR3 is TGTGCCAGCAGCTTGGGCGGGACCGGGGGGAACAATGAAGCTTTCTTT. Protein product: CASSLGGTGGNNEAFF.

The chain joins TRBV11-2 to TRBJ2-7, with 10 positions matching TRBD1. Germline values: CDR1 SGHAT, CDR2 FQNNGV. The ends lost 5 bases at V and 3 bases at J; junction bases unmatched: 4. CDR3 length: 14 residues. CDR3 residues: CASSQGQGFYEQYF. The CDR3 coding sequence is TGTGCCAGCAGCCAGGGACAGGGGTTCTACGAGCAGTACTTC.

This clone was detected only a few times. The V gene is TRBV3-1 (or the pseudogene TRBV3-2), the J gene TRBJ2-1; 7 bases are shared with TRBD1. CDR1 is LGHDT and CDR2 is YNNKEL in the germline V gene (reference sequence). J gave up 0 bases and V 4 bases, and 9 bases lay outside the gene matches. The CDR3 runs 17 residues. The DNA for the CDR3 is TGTGCCAGCAGCCGGACAGGACCACCTAGCTCCTACAATGAGCAGTTCTTC. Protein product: CASSRTGPPSSYNEQFF.

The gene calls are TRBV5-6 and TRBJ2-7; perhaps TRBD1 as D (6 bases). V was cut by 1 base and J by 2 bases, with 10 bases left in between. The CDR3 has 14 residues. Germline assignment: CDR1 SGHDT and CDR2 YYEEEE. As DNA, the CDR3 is TGTGCCAGCAGCTTGCCGACAGGACCCTACGAGCAGTACTTC. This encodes CASSLPTGPYEQYF.